A single TCR beta chain is shown here with its context. This sample is part of a study of blood T cell repertoires in COVID-19. Study as a whole: The United States, Italy and Spain provided the acute and convalescent COVID-19 samples. Sources were T cells, B-cell-depleted T cells, or PBMCs; the material itself was cDNA or gDNA.

Under the authors' procedure: Using reference gene primer amplification, nucleated cell counts were estimated. Sequenced by immunoSEQ multiplex PCR; TCRdb stores in-frame clones only, minus some. V and J calls and clone size are given by that table; D and trimming were obtained from the DNA. This table has 80,000 to 100,000 clones, approximately 86% appearing once. Germline V gene lookup returns CDR1 SGHAT and CDR2 FQNNGV. Trimming took 5 bases from V and 0 from J, leaving 14 bases between them. This CDR3 comprises 16 residues. V is TRBV11-2 and J is TRBJ1-3; no definite D call. The source of this sequence is a man in his forties or fifties with acute or convalescent COVID-19. The sequenced material came from peripheral blood. For the CDR3, the DNA is TGTGCCAGCAGCCACTCCGCTAGCCACTCTGGAAACACCATATATTTT. It translates to CASSHSASHSGNTIYF.